The 2 T cell receptor beta chains given below trace back to one sample, sequenced in a study of PD-1 blockade in classical Hodgkin lymphoma. Generated by immunoSEQ multiplex PCR, the TCRdb table keeps only in-frame clones and is missing some. The repertoire holds around 40,000 clones, with around 80% as singletons. Time point denoted: cycle 4 day 1 (C4D1), after around six weeks of nivolumab. All trial patients relapsed after autologous stem cell transplantation. Specimen: peripheral blood mononuclear cells (PBMCs), collected before the fourth cycle of nivolumab. All receptors derive from a human donor with classical Hodgkin lymphoma.

V gene TRBV4-3 combines with J gene TRBJ2-3; D is unclear. CDR1 LGHNA and CDR2 YSLEER come from the germline V gene. V lost 0 bases, J lost 2 bases, and 15 bases lay in between. This CDR3 has 17 amino acids. Here the CDR3 reads CASSQDFGPPNTDTQYF. CDR3 coding DNA: TGCGCCAGCAGCCAAGATTTCGGTCCGCCGAACACAGATACGCAGTATTTT.

J is TRBJ2-5 and V is TRBV9, with D perhaps matching TRBD1 (6 bases). Gene TRBJ2-7 matches the end of the DNA better, so the J call may be wrong. The CDR3 covers 15 residues. Germline CDR1 is SGDLS and CDR2 is YYNGEE. The CDR3 protein is CASSVGPGVRSEQYF. The CDR3, as DNA: TGTGCCAGCAGCGTAGGGCCAGGGGTTCGTAGCGAGCAGTACTTC.